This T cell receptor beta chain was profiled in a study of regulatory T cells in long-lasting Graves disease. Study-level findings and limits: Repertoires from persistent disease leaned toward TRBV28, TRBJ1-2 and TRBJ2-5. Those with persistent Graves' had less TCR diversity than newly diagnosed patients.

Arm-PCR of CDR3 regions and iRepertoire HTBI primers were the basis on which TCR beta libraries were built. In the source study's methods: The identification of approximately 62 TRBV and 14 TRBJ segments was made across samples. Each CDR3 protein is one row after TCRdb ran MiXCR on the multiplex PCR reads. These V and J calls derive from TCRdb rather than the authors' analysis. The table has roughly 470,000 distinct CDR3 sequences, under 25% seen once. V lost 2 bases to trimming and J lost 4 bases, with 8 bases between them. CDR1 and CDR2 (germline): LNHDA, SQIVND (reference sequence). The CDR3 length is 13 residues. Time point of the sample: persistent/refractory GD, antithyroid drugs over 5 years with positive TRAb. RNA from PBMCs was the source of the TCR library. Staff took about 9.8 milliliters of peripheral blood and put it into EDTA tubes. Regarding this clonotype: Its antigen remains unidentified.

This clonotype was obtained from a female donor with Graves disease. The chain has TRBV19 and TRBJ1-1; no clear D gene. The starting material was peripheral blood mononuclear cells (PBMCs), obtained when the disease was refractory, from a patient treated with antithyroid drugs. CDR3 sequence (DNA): TGTGCCAGTAGTATATACGGCGTCACTGAAGCTTTCTTT. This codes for CASSIYGVTEAFF.